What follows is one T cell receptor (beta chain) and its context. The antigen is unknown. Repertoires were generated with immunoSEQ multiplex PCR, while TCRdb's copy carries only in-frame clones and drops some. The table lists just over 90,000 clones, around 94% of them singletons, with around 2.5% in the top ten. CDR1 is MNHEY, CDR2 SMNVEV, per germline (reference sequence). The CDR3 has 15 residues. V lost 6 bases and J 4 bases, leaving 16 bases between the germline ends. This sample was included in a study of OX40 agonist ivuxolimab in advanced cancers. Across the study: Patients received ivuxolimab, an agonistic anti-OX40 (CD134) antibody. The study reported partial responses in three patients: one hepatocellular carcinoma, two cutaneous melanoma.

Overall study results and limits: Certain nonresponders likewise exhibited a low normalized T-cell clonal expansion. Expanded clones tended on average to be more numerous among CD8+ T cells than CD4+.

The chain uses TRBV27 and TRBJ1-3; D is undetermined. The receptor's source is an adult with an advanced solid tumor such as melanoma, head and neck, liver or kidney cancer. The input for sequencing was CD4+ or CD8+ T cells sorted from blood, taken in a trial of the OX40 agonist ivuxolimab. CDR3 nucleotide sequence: TGTGCCAGCAGCCCCGTCCCACCCGTCGGAAACACCATATATTTT. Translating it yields CASSPVPPVGNTIYF.